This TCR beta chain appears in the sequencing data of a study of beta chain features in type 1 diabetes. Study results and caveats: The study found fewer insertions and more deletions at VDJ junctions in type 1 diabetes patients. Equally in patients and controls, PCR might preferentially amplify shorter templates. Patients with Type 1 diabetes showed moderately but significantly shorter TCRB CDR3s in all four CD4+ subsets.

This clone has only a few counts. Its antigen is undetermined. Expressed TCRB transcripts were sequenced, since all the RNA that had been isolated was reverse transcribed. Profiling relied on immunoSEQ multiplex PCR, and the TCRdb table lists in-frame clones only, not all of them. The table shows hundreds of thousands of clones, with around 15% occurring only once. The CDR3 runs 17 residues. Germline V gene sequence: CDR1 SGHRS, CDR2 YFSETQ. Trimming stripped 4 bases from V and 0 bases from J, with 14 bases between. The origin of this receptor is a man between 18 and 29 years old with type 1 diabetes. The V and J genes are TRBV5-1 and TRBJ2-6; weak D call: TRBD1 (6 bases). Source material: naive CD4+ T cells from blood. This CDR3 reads CASSPAQGNSGANVLTF. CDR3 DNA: TGCGCCAGCAGCCCCGCACAGGGAAACTCTGGGGCCAACGTCCTGACTTTC.